This T cell receptor (beta chain) was sequenced for a study of regulatory T cells in long-lasting Graves disease. V lost 3 bases to trimming and J lost 6 bases, with 17 bases between them. The CDR3 has 15 amino acids. Germline V gives CDR1 KGHDR, CDR2 SFDVKD. Documented time point: newly diagnosed GD, antithyroid drugs for less than 3 months. RNA isolated from PBMCs was used to make the TCR library. In building TCR beta libraries, iRepertoire HTBI primers were used together with Arm-PCR of CDR3 regions. In TCRdb, the multiplex PCR reads were re-called with MiXCR into one record per CDR3 protein. The sample contains roughly 520,000 distinct CDR3 sequences, approximately 12% of which appear only once. This clonotype was counted at least ten times. This sample was shared with a second study, whose subject was T cells in Graves' hyperthyroidism and ophthalmopathy.

The rearrangement links TRBV24-1 to TRBJ2-7, with D possibly TRBD2 on 5 matching bases. The starting material was peripheral blood mononuclear cells (PBMCs), obtained at new diagnosis, from a patient treated with antithyroid drugs. The TCR originated in a woman aged 25 to 45 with Graves disease. The CDR3 spells CATSDRREGRVEQYF. Here the CDR3 DNA reads TGTGCCACCAGTGATCGTCGAGAAGGGCGGGTCGAGCAGTACTTC.